This TCR beta chain was recovered during a study of control samples from healthy donors and cancer patients. TCRdb's copy holds only in-frame clones and misses some; the assay was immunoSEQ multiplex PCR. Counted here are over 60,000 clones, roughly 85% occurring once; the ten biggest clones make up over 4.5%. CDR1 and CDR2 (germline): MRHNA, SNTAGT. CDR3 size: 15 residues. Deletions cut 6 bases from V and 4 bases from J, with 18 bases between. The receptor comes from a man aged 35 to 55 in good health. This chain joins TRBV6-4 and TRBJ1-1, with D maybe TRBD1 (6 bases). What was sequenced was blood. The DNA of the CDR3 is TGTGCCAGCAGATTTACAGATTCCAGGGGCACTGAAGCTTTCTTT. This encodes CASRFTDSRGTEAFF.